Presented here are 20 T cell receptor beta chains from one specimen sequenced in a study of blood T cell repertoires in COVID-19. Only in-frame clones appear in the TCRdb table, and some are missing; sequencing was by immunoSEQ multiplex PCR. The table has about 94,000 clones, over 75% seen once. The sample was peripheral blood. The receptors shown here come from a human donor with acute or convalescent COVID-19. The donor label of this sample is uncertain.

This chain uses TRBV9 with TRBJ1-4, with 7 bases fitting TRBD1. Trimming cost V 4 bases and J 8 bases; bases outside gene matches: 8. Germline assignment: CDR1 SGDLS and CDR2 YYNGEE. There are 14 residues in the CDR3. DNA for the CDR3: TGTGCCAGCAGCTCCCGACAGGGAGGCGAAAAACTGTTTTTT. This gives the protein CASSSRQGGEKLFF.

The chain is built from TRBV6-5 and TRBJ2-5, with TRBD1 matching 9 bases. The CDR3 loop spans 15 amino acids. Trimming cost V 3 bases and J 7 bases; bases outside gene matches: 9. The germline gives CDR1 MNHEY, CDR2 SVGAGI. Here the CDR3 reads CASSYGDRVTATQYF. CDR3 coding DNA: TGTGCCAGCAGTTATGGGGACAGGGTGACCGCGACCCAGTACTTC.

The chain links TRBV6-5 to TRBJ2-7; 8 bases match TRBD1. In germline, CDR1 is MNHEY, CDR2 SVGAGI. This CDR3 contains 14 residues. The V and J ends lost 2 bases and 2 bases, in that order; junction bases with no gene match: 2. CDR3 protein: CASSYSRGPYEQYF. As DNA, the CDR3 is TGTGCCAGCAGTTACAGCAGGGGGCCCTACGAGCAGTACTTC.

The chain uses TRBV14 and TRBJ1-4; D gene unclear. Germline V gives CDR1 SGHDN, CDR2 FVKESK. Trimming left V 0 bases short and J 8 bases short, with 16 bases between. This CDR3 has 16 amino acids. Here the CDR3 reads CASSQDFPSLREKLFF. In nucleotides, the CDR3 is TGTGCCAGCAGCCAAGATTTCCCGTCTCTGAGGGAAAAACTGTTTTTT.

The V gene is TRBV4-3, the J gene TRBJ1-5, with TRBD1 matching over 8 bases. The germline CDR1 and CDR2 sequences are LGHNA and YSLEER. After removal of 0 bases from V and 5 bases from J, the junction contained 3 bases not matched to a gene. The CDR3 runs to 15 residues. The CDR3 spells CASSQDDRGYQPQHF. Written as DNA, the CDR3 is TGCGCCAGCAGCCAAGATGACAGGGGTTATCAGCCCCAGCATTTT.

V gene TRBV5-1 combines with J gene TRBJ2-3; 7 nucleotides match TRBD1. Germline V gives CDR1 SGHRS, CDR2 YFSETQ. Losses at the gene ends were 5 bases for V and 0 bases for J; bases not matched to a gene: 3. The CDR3 contains 14 residues. The CDR3 loop reads CASRGTVSTDTQYF. DNA of the CDR3: TGCGCCAGCAGAGGGACAGTTAGCACAGATACGCAGTATTTT.

The rearrangement uses TRBV9 and TRBJ1-1; D ambiguous. Germline V gene data show CDR1 as SGDLS and CDR2 as YYNGEE. Trimming pared 3 bases from V and 3 bases from J, leaving 12 bases between. This CDR3 has 14 residues. CDR3 sequence (DNA): TGTGCCAGCAGCGCAACTTCCGGGGACACTGAAGCTTTCTTT. It yields the protein CASSATSGDTEAFF. Using reference TRBV9 and TRBJ1-1 for the parts outside the CDR3, the full variable domain is DSGVTQTPKHLITATGQRVTLRCSPRSGDLSVYWYQQSLDQGLQFLIQYYNGEERAKGNILERFSAQQFPDLHSELNLSSLELGDSALYFCASSATSGDTEAFFGQGTRLTVV.

The chain recombines TRBV19 with TRBJ2-3, with TRBD2 matching over 13 bases. CDR1 LNHDA and CDR2 SQIVND come from the germline V gene (reference sequence). CDR3 length equals 16 residues. Unmatched junction bases numbered 8, after V lost 10 bases and J lost 1 base. For the CDR3, the DNA is TGTGCCACCAGGGCGGGGACTAGCGGGGGCACAGATACGCAGTATTTT. Protein: CATRAGTSGGTDTQYF.

This clone was recorded only once. This CDR3 reads CATSDLRGETQYF. The CDR3 DNA reads TGTGCCACCAGTGATTTGCGGGGGGAGACCCAGTACTTC. The rearrangement joins TRBV24-1 to TRBJ2-5; the D gene is possibly TRBD2 (6 bases). Trimming stripped 0 bases from V and 5 bases from J, with 6 bases between. The CDR3 length is 13 residues. Germline lookup yields CDR1 KGHDR and CDR2 SFDVKD.

The chain links TRBV6-5 to TRBJ1-1; D gene uncertain. The germline V gene has CDR1 MNHEY and CDR2 SVGAGI. Trimming stripped 7 bases from V and 3 bases from J, with 12 bases between. This CDR3 region has 13 residues. The CDR3 reads CASTRGIDTEAFF. The CDR3 DNA sequence: TGTGCCAGCACGCGGGGAATTGACACTGAAGCTTTCTTT.

The sample holds one count of this clone. The chain employs TRBV7-6 and TRBJ1-4, with D tentatively TRBD1 (5 bases). The CDR3 runs to 16 residues. Germline V gives CDR1 SGHVS, CDR2 FNYEAQ. Trimming removed 0 bases from V and 8 bases from J, with 16 bases in between. The CDR3 coding sequence is TGTGCCAGCAGCTTAGCGGTAGCGGGACTTGGGGAAAAACTGTTTTTT. Translated: CASSLAVAGLGEKLFF.

The chain joins TRBV2 to TRBJ1-4; D gene unclear. The CDR3 contains 11 residues. Germline V gene sequence: CDR1 SNHLY, CDR2 FYNNEI. The V and J ends lost 7 bases and 3 bases respectively, with 3 bases between them. CDR3 in DNA: TGTGCCAGCACAGCTAATGAAAAACTGTTTTTT. Its translation: CASTANEKLFF.

The chain is built from TRBV11-1 and TRBJ2-2; the D is unclear. CDR1 and CDR2 from the germline V gene are SGHAT and FQDESV (reference sequence). Trimming removed 2 bases from V and 4 bases from J, with 5 bases in between. The CDR3 covers 13 residues. CDR3: CASSLLVTGELFF. CDR3 nucleotide sequence: TGTGCCAGCAGCTTATTAGTCACCGGGGAGCTGTTTTTT.

This sequence joins TRBV6-5 and TRBJ1-2; a possible D gene is TRBD1 (5 bases). The CDR3 runs to 13 residues. V was clipped by 6 bases and J by 2 bases, with 10 bases between them. Germline-derived CDR1 and CDR2 are MNHEY and SVGAGI. CDR3 sequence (DNA): TGTGCCAGCAGCACCGGACAAAACTATGGCTACACCTTC. Protein: CASSTGQNYGYTF.

The V gene is TRBV6-1, the J gene TRBJ1-1; unclear D gene. The CDR3 loop spans 15 amino acids. Germline CDR1 reads MNHNS; CDR2 reads SASEGT. Between the trimmed V and J ends, which lost 1 base and 3 bases, there was a span of 12 bases. The DNA of the CDR3 is TGTGCCAGCAGTGAAGAACTGATATCACACACTGAAGCTTTCTTT. It encodes CASSEELISHTEAFF.

The chain couples TRBV7-9 to TRBJ1-2, with TRBD1 as a possible D gene (5 bases). Trimming pared 1 base from V and 8 bases from J, leaving 11 bases between. Germline V gene data show CDR1 as SEHNR and CDR2 as FQNEAQ (reference sequence). CDR3 length: 13 residues. CDR3 region: CASSLDGGYGYTF. In nucleotides, the CDR3 is TGTGCCAGCAGCTTAGACGGGGGGTACGGCTACACCTTC.

The V gene is TRBV6-6, the J gene TRBJ1-4; possibly TRBD1 for D (5 bases). Trimming removed 6 bases at V and 7 bases at J, with 12 bases between. CDR3 length equals 13 residues. Per germline, CDR1 MNHNY and CDR2 SVGAGI (reference sequence). The CDR3 DNA is TGTGCCAGCAGAGGGGACTTTGGTGAAAAACTGTTTTTT. The encoded protein is CASRGDFGEKLFF.

This CDR3 is CASSPGRGNYGYTF. The CDR3 nucleotides read TGTGCCAGCAGCCCCGGACGGGGAAACTATGGCTACACCTTC. The chain couples TRBV5-4 to TRBJ1-2; D unresolved. The CDR3 totals 14 residues. CDR1 SGHNT and CDR2 YYREEE come from the germline V gene (reference sequence). V was trimmed by 4 bases and J by 2 bases, leaving 12 bases between them.

The rearrangement links TRBV14 to TRBJ2-7, with 8 bases fitting TRBD2. Germline lookup yields CDR1 SGHDN and CDR2 FVKESK. The length of the CDR3 is 14 residues. Losses at the gene ends were 4 bases for V and 3 bases for J; bases not matched to a gene: 5. CDR3 amino acids: CASSRSGENYEQYF. DNA of the CDR3: TGTGCCAGCAGCCGTAGCGGGGAAAACTACGAGCAGTACTTC.

The chain combines TRBV7-9 with TRBJ2-1; TRBD1 agrees at 8 bases. J was trimmed by 8 bases and V by 1 base; bases with no gene match: 7. CDR3 length: 15 amino acids. The V gene's germline CDR1 is SEHNR and CDR2 FQNEAQ (reference sequence). The CDR3 DNA follows: TGTGCCAGCAGCTTAGACAGGGGGGATCGCGATGAGCAGTTCTTC. It translates to CASSLDRGDRDEQFF.